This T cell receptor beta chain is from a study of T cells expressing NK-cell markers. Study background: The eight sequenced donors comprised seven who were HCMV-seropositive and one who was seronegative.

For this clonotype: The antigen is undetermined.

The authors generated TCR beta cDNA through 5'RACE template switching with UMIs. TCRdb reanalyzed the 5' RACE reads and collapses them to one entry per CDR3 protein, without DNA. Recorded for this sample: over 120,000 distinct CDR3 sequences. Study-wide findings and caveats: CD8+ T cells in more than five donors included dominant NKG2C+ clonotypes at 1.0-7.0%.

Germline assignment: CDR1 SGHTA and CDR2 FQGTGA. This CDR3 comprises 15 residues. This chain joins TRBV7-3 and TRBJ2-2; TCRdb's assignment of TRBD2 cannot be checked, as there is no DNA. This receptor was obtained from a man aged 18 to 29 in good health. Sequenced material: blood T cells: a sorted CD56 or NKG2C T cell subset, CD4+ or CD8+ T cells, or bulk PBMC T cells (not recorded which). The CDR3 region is CASSPQPTGPGELFF.